The 14 T cell receptor beta chains presented below share a single source sample, sequenced in a study of beta chain features in type 1 diabetes. Study findings and constraints: Among all four CD4+ subsets, Type 1 diabetes patients had TCRB CDR3s that were moderately but significantly shorter.

No cognate antigen is known for these TCRs. Sequencing targeted expressed TCRB transcripts, as all isolated RNA had been reverse transcribed. Assay used: immunoSEQ multiplex PCR; TCRdb lists only in-frame clones, some missing. Among over 600,000 clones listed, around 11% were seen once. Sequencing was done on a sample of naive CD4+ T cells from blood. The source is a young man with type 1 diabetes.

The J gene is TRBJ1-6, the V gene TRBV25-1; TRBD1 matches at 7 bases. The CDR3 covers 15 residues. CDR1 MGHDK and CDR2 SYGVNS come from the germline V gene. With 4 bases clipped from V and 2 bases from J, the junction kept 2 bases outside the gene matches. The CDR3 sequence: CASSGGTAYNSPLHF. CDR3 nucleotides: TGTGCCAGCAGTGGGGGGACAGCCTATAATTCACCCCTCCACTTT.

This clone has a handful of counts. The chain links TRBV10-3 to TRBJ2-7, with D unresolved. Germline loops: CDR1 ENHRY, CDR2 SYGVKD. This CDR3 spans 13 amino acids. V lost 5 bases and J lost 0, with 8 bases in between. The CDR3 DNA sequence: TGTGCCATCAGTATGGGTAACTCCTACGAGCAGTACTTC. It is translated as CAISMGNSYEQYF.

The chain employs TRBV28 and TRBJ2-7; TRBD1 might be the D (6 bases). CDR1 and CDR2 from the germline V gene are MDHEN and SYDVKM. The CDR3 loop spans 13 amino acids. V lost 6 bases and J lost 6, with 15 bases in between. The DNA of the CDR3 is TGTGCCAGCAGGCCTACAGGGTTTCCCGAGCAGTACTTC. Its translation is CASRPTGFPEQYF.

The chain carries TRBV6-5 and TRBJ2-7; 9 bases are a match to TRBD1. The CDR3 has 14 amino acids. The junction had 8 bases not matched to a gene; V was cut back by 6 bases and J by 5 bases. Per the germline V gene, CDR1 is MNHEY and CDR2 is SVGAGI. DNA for the CDR3: TGTGCCAGCAGGACGGGGACAGGGAGGAACGAGCAGTACTTC. It yields the protein CASRTGTGRNEQYF.

The chain employs TRBV10-3 and TRBJ2-1; 8 nucleotides align to TRBD1. Per the germline V gene, CDR1 is ENHRY and CDR2 is SYGVKD. The CDR3 is 15 amino acids. V lost 5 bases and J lost 4; bases outside the gene matches: 7. The CDR3 DNA is TGTGCCATCAGTCCGGGACAGGTCAAGTACAATGAGCAGTTCTTC. As protein: CAISPGQVKYNEQFF.

This chain connects TRBV7-8 to TRBJ2-5, with TRBD1 identical over 12 bases. This CDR3 comprises 15 residues. Losses at the gene ends were 5 bases for V and 5 bases for J; bases not matched to a gene: 6. The germline V gene encodes CDR1 SGHVS and CDR2 FQNEAQ. The CDR3 DNA is TGTGCCAGCAGCCCGGGACAGGGGGCGTGGGAGACCCAGTACTTC. It encodes CASSPGQGAWETQYF. The whole variable domain, filled in from reference TRBV7-8 and TRBJ2-5, reads GAGVSQSPRYKVAKRGQDVALRCDPISGHVSLFWYQQALGQGPEFLTYFQNEAQLDKSGLPSDRFFAERPEGSVSTLKIQRTQQEDSAVYLCASSPGQGAWETQYFGPGTRLLVL.

This clone was picked up a small number of times. The V call is TRBV4-1, the J call TRBJ1-2; D unresolved. Looked up from germline, CDR1 is MGHRA and CDR2 is YSYEKL. The CDR3 has 13 amino acids. With 0 bases removed from V and 4 bases from J, the gap between germline ends came to 6 bases. The CDR3 here is CASSQDHIYGYTF. As DNA, the CDR3 is TGCGCCAGCAGCCAAGATCATATCTATGGCTACACCTTC.

This clone turned up a few times. This chain connects TRBV5-4 to TRBJ2-1; 8 bases agree with TRBD2. Germline values: CDR1 SGHNT, CDR2 YYREEE (reference sequence). The CDR3 is 13 amino acids. The junction had 14 bases not matched to a gene; V was cut back by 7 bases and J by 14 bases. The CDR3 is CASGTISGGQEFF. The CDR3 region has the DNA TGTGCCAGCGGAACTATAAGCGGGGGCCAAGAGTTCTTC.

This chain connects TRBV27 to TRBJ2-1; no clear D gene. With 4 bases removed from V and 5 bases from J, the gap between germline ends came to 6 bases. The CDR3 extends over 12 amino acids. Germline values: CDR1 MNHEY, CDR2 SMNVEV (reference sequence). The CDR3 protein is CASSSPDNEQFF. The DNA of the CDR3 is TGTGCCAGCAGTTCGCCCGACAATGAGCAGTTCTTC.

In this sample, this clone turned up a few times. This chain uses TRBV28 with TRBJ1-6, with 9 bases that match TRBD1. This CDR3 is built from 12 residues. Germline V lookup: CDR1 MDHEN, CDR2 SYDVKM. The CDR3 DNA reads as TGTGCAACCGGGACAGGGAATTCACCCCTCCACTTT. Residues: CATGTGNSPLHF.

This clone was seen a few times. The chain links TRBV27 to TRBJ2-3; D remains ambiguous. There are 15 residues in the CDR3. CDR1 is MNHEY, CDR2 SMNVEV, per germline (reference sequence). Trimming stripped 2 bases from V and 2 bases from J, with 11 bases between. CDR3 in DNA: TGTGCCAGCAGTTTAGCGCGGTTGCTCACAGATACGCAGTATTTT. Translating gives CASSLARLLTDTQYF.

This clone was counted only a few times. The CDR3 DNA reads TGTGCCAGTACTATTAGACAGGGCGGCGAGCAGTACTTC. Amino acid sequence: CASTIRQGGEQYF. The chain couples TRBV2 to TRBJ2-7; TRBD1 matches at 7 bases. The CDR3 has 13 amino acids. V trimming: 9 bases; J trimming: 6 bases; junction bases outside the gene matches: 11. Germline CDR1 reads SNHLY; CDR2 reads FYNNEI.

In this sample, this clone turned up a few times. V usage is TRBV4-1 and J usage is TRBJ1-2; TRBD1 matches at 7 bases. The CDR3 is 15 amino acids. CDR1 is MGHRA and CDR2 is YSYEKL in the germline V gene. V lost 3 bases and J lost 2; bases outside the gene matches: 6. In nucleotides, the CDR3 is TGCGCCAGCAGCCACATGAGACAGGGAAACTATGGCTACACCTTC. Protein: CASSHMRQGNYGYTF.

This clone was detected only a few times. The V gene is TRBV7-2, the J gene TRBJ1-5; 9 bases are shared with TRBD1. Looked up from germline, CDR1 is SGHTA and CDR2 is FQGNSA. CDR3 length: 16 amino acids. V gave up 5 bases and J gave up 5 bases; unmatched junction bases: 10. CDR3 loop: CASSLVGQGSYQPQHF. The DNA of the CDR3 is TGTGCCAGCAGCCTCGTCGGACAGGGGTCATATCAGCCCCAGCATTTT.